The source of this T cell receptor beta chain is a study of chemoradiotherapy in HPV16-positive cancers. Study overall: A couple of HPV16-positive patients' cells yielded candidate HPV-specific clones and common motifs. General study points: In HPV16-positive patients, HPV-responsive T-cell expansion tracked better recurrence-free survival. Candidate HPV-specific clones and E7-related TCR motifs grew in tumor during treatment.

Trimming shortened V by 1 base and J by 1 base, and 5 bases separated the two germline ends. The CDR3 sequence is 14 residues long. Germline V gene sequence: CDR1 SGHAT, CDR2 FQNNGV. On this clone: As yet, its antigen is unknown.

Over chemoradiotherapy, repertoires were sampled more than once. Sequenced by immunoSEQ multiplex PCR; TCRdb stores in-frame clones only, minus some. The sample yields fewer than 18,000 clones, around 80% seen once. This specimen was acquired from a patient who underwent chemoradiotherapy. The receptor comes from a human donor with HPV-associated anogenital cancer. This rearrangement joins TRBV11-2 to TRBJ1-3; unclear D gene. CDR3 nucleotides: TGTGCCAGCAGCTTAGGGACTTCTGGAAACACCATATATTTT. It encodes CASSLGTSGNTIYF. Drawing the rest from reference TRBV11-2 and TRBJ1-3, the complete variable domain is EAGVAQSPRYKIIEKRQSVAFWCNPISGHATLYWYQQILGQGPKLLIQFQNNGVVDDSQLPKDRFSAERLKGVDSTLKIQPAKLEDSAVYLCASSLGTSGNTIYFGEGSWLTVV.